This T cell receptor beta chain derives from a study of post-analysis software for immune sequencing data. Across the whole study: Patients had relapsing-remitting, secondary progressive or progressive-relapsing multiple sclerosis; some lacked subtype.

The authors incorporated unique molecular identifiers into the TCR beta cDNA libraries. Input amounts of roughly 1 to 10 million T cells were used. These gave approximately 500,000 cDNA molecules, so each molecule approximated one T cell. In TCRdb, the PCR reads were re-called with MiXCR into one record per CDR3 protein. The sample has around 710,000 distinct CDR3 sequences, about half seen once. The V gene end was trimmed by 3 bases and the J gene end by 9 bases; junction bases not matched to a gene: 6. The germline gives CDR1 SGHAT, CDR2 FQNNGV. The CDR3 is 14 amino acids. A remark on this clonotype: What it recognizes is unknown.

Study-wide results and limits: F-measure co-clustering was strong for batch-matched samples. Roughly five TRBV segments were more frequent in patients than controls; TRBV5-6, TRBV5-1 and TRBV20-1 belonged to this group. Compared with controls, patients showed significantly lower normalized Chao1 diversity.

The sequence was obtained from a girl aged 5 to 17 with multiple sclerosis. Material for sequencing was blood. The genes are TRBV11-2 and TRBJ2-1; TRBD2 matches 9 bases. This CDR3 reads CASSLAGLATEQFF. The CDR3 region has the DNA TGTGCCAGCAGCTTGGCTGGACTAGCGACTGAGCAGTTCTTC.